This T cell receptor (beta chain) appears in the sequencing data of a study of beta chain features in type 1 diabetes (dated 2018 in TCRdb). Study-level background: Mean age, gender distribution, total cell number and subset yield did not differ between patients and healthy donors. Naive and central memory subsets were obtained from all 30 or so donors, but regulatory and stem cell-like memory subsets were isolated from only 8 patients and 8 healthy donors. A total of roughly 98,000,000 sorted cells were examined across all samples, and a strong correlation was observed between cell number per subset and RNA yield. In the study, TCRB repertoires of sorted circulating CD4+ T cell subsets from recently diagnosed type 1 diabetes patients were compared with those of matched healthy donors.

The germline V gene supplies CDR1 MDHEN and CDR2 SYDVKM. Trimming takes 2 bases off V and 9 bases off J; junction bases not matched to a gene: 3. The CDR3, from cysteine to phenylalanine, totals 15 residues. Kept here is only the CDR3 DNA, which spans 45 bases and is read in frame from base 1. Paper-wide results and their limitations: Because cDNA was sequenced instead of genomic DNA, highly expressing activated cells could be over-represented, though the groups showed no difference in activation or CD3 levels. Fewer insertions and more nucleotide deletions at VDJ recombination sites were observed in patients with type 1 diabetes, implying thymic rearrangement abnormalities. PCR might favor shorter templates, but patient and control samples were amplified and corrected together, so any skew would affect both groups equally. Because the HLA sub-analyses included only small numbers of individuals, any influence of HLA type on TCRB rearrangement was left unresolved. In all four CD4+ subsets, TCRB CDR3 length was moderately but significantly shorter in type 1 diabetes patients. Naive, central memory and regulatory TCRB repertoires appeared more similar among patients than among healthy donors.

All of the isolated RNA was reverse transcribed with the High Capacity cDNA Reverse Transcription Kit, so expressed TCRB transcripts were sequenced. Deep immunoSEQ sequencing was applied to naive, central memory and regulatory T cell samples, giving an average of roughly 3.3 million total reads per sample. Sorted cells were lysed in RLT buffer and RNA was extracted with DNase-treated RNeasy Micro or Mini kits, depending on cell number. To prevent cross-contamination, each cell subset was processed individually, whereas patient and healthy donor samples were processed jointly. The immunoSEQ multiplex PCR was used to amplify TCRB sequences from cDNA, yielding 87-bp fragments that span the CDR3 region. The amplicons were sequenced using the Illumina HiSeq platform. Per the authors' processing: PCR bias was corrected computationally using synthetic template baselines, and reads within Hamming distance 2 were collapsed, with unmergeable singletons discarded. Reads were aligned to IMGT to assign V, D and J genes, CDR3 length, and insertions or deletions at six rearrangement sites. Within each subset, clonotype counts were normalized to the number of sorted cells before true diversity and Gini coefficients were calculated with the tcR R package. The overlap coefficient, calculated on TCRB nucleotide sequences, was used to quantify repertoire sharing. As a proxy for the pre-selection repertoire, out-of-frame TCRB sequences from naive cells were analyzed. The table was pulled from immuneACCESS by TCRdb, which kept in-frame rearrangements only. Such tables lose some clones; where checked, under half of the loss comes from unresolved V genes, and the rest has no known cause. The V and J calls and clone size come from that table; D and trimming were worked out from the DNA. The sample table contains about 330,000 clones; only one count was recorded for approximately 9.9% of them. The ten largest clones add up to roughly 0.016% of the sample.

The sample holds a few counts of this clone. Its antigen is currently not known. No base quality values were provided; no much bigger clone lies one nucleotide off. From each donor, a single peripheral blood sample of 90 to 150 mL on average was drawn into heparinised tubes. Naive, central memory, regulatory and stem cell-like memory CD4+ T cells were sorted on a BD FACSAria II using a panel including CD45RO, CCR7, CD25, CD127, CD95 and CD27. Purity was above 95% for every sorted population. PBMCs were isolated immediately by Lymphoprep density gradient centrifugation and stained directly without culture. Samples were stained and sorted in pairs, with one healthy donor and one patient per experiment, so that batch effects were minimized.

The TCR originated in a woman aged 25-40 years in good health. The rearrangement combines TRBV28 with TRBJ2-1, and 14 junction bases match TRBD2. Sequenced input: naive CD4+ T cells from blood. Per the publication, the cell subset or site label means: true naive CD4+ T cells. The DNA sequence is TGTGCCAGCAGTTTAGGGACTAGCGGGAGCTTTGAGCAGTTCTTC. This is translated as CASSLGTSGSFEQFF. With the rest looked up from the reference TRBV28 and TRBJ2-1 genes rather than sequenced, the full variable domain is DVKVTQSSRYLVKRTGEKVFLECVQDMDHENMFWYRQDPGLGLRLIYFSYDVKMKEKGDIPEGYSVSREKKERFSLILESASTNQTSMYLCASSLGTSGSFEQFFGPGTRLTVL.